This entry is about one T cell receptor (beta chain). Its antigen is unknown. The CDR3 length is 15 residues. Germline CDR1 is SGHRS and CDR2 is YFSETQ. V dropped 2 bases and J dropped 0; count of bases not matched to a gene: 4. The data were taken from a study of beta chain features in type 1 diabetes. Study-wide findings and caveats: There was a moderate but significant shortening of TCRB CDR3s in all four CD4+ subsets of Type 1 diabetes patients.

Every isolated RNA sample was fully reverse transcribed, so sequencing captured expressed TCRB transcripts. Clones were sequenced by immunoSEQ multiplex PCR, and TCRdb holds only the in-frame ones, with some missing. The sample contains 600,000 to 750,000 clones, approximately 13% of which appear only once. The material sequenced was naive CD4+ T cells from blood. The receptor comes from a man aged 25-45 years with type 1 diabetes. This chain uses TRBV5-1 with TRBJ2-7, with TRBD2 identical over 8 bases. CDR3 region: CASSFGGASSYEQYF. CDR3 nucleotide sequence: TGCGCCAGCAGCTTCGGGGGGGCGAGCTCCTACGAGCAGTACTTC.